This T cell receptor (beta chain) was recorded in a study of T cell repertoires in cytomegalovirus infection. The wider study: An indication of both CMV infection and matching HLA type came from public TCR beta signatures.

General study findings and limits: Dominant in the ex vivo response were TCR beta clonotypes restricted by HLA-C and specific for CMV.

MiXCR, applied by TCRdb to the reads, yields one record per CDR3 protein. The table records 290,000 or so distinct CDR3 sequences, 9.6% of them present only once. This clonotype occurred a few times. Its antigen is as yet unknown. Sequenced sample: PBMCs. This receptor was taken from a human donor in good health (CMV status not recorded). Some clones in this sample may be carry-over from other donors' samples.

In DNA, the CDR3 is TGCAGTGCCAGAATCCCTGGAGGGGTCTACGAGCAGTACTTC. It codes for CSARIPGGVYEQYF. The chain joins TRBV20-1 to TRBJ2-7, with D tentatively TRBD2 (6 bases). From germline, CDR1 is DFQATT and CDR2 SNEGSKA (reference sequence). The CDR3 totals 14 residues. V lost 6 bases, J lost 3 bases, and 18 bases lay in between.